The T cell receptor beta chain described here comes from a study of Ad26.COV2.S vaccination and SARS-CoV-2 variants. Study outcomes and limitations: Participants in the vaccine arm had higher spike-specific TCR breadth; placebo recipients had lower. Post-vaccination spike-specific CD8+ and CD4+ T cell responses reportedly had substantial breadth. TCR breadth and depth estimates may have understated total T cell responses.

The treatment: around 19 received Ad26.COV2.S at low or high dose, single or two shots; roughly five received placebo; per-sample allocation not given. After the first vaccine or placebo injection, samples were drawn on day 63. The germline V gene has CDR1 GTSNPN and CDR2 SVGIG (reference sequence). CDR3 length: 12 amino acids. V was shortened by 0 bases and J by 10 bases, with 7 bases between the two germline ends. Points on this clone: The antigen remains unidentified. Other nucleotide sequences in the sample specify the same CDR3.

This table comes from immunoSEQ multiplex PCR, and its TCRdb copy is limited to in-frame clones, with some not included. Of roughly 700,000 clones in the sample, 80% to 90% are singletons; the top ten hold around 1.5%. The source material was peripheral blood, sampled in a trial of Ad26.COV2.S vaccine versus placebo. The V call is TRBV30, the J call TRBJ1-6; TRBD1 might be the D (5 bases). The TCR originated in a person between 18 and 59 years old who received the Ad26.COV2.S COVID-19 vaccine or a placebo. The DNA for the CDR3 is TGTGCCTGGAGTGTAAGGGGCTCACCCCTCCACTTT. The encoded protein is CAWSVRGSPLHF.